The 7 T cell receptor beta chains listed next were all sequenced from one sample in a study of T cell repertoires in cytomegalovirus infection. TCRdb processed the reads anew with MiXCR; each CDR3 protein has one entry. The table has about 920,000 distinct CDR3 sequences, approximately 31% seen once. Their target antigens are unknown. The specimen was cultured CD8+ T cells from PBMCs, collected from culture after CMV antigen stimulation. The receptors stem from a human donor in good health (CMV status not recorded). Some clones in this sample may be carry-over from other donors' samples.

The V gene is TRBV28, the J gene TRBJ2-1, with D tentatively TRBD1 (5 bases). V was shortened by 6 bases and J by 3 bases, with 15 bases between the two germline ends. The germline V gene encodes CDR1 MDHEN and CDR2 SYDVKM. There are 15 residues in the CDR3. CDR3 in amino acids: CASSPGGQSYNEQFF. For the CDR3, the DNA is TGTGCCAGCAGCCCCGGCGGACAAAGCTACAATGAGCAGTTCTTC.

This clonotype has just a few counts. A read error may be the cause here, since a much bigger clone is one base away. The CDR3 is CASRVQGAETQYF. CDR3 DNA: TGTGCCAGCAGAGTACAGGGGGCAGAGACCCAGTACTTC. V and J are TRBV6-1 and TRBJ2-5, with 9 bases matching TRBD1. With V trimmed by 6 bases and J by 4 bases, 3 bases remained unmatched. CDR3 length: 13 residues. The germline CDR1 and CDR2 sequences are MNHNS and SASEGT.

This clonotype appeared a few times. The chain employs TRBV6-5 and TRBJ2-1; the D gene is possibly TRBD2 (5 bases). With 8 bases removed from V and 2 bases from J, the gap between germline ends came to 13 bases. The CDR3 extends over 14 amino acids. Germline V lookup: CDR1 MNHEY, CDR2 SVGAGI. The CDR3 sequence: CASGRGITYNEQFF. As DNA, the CDR3 is TGTGCCAGCGGCCGGGGTATAACCTACAATGAGCAGTTCTTC.

This clonotype was seen once. This may stem from a read error, because a much larger clone lies one nucleotide away. The J gene is TRBJ2-2, the V gene TRBV27; D unresolved. Germline CDR1 MNHEY, CDR2 SMNVEV (reference sequence). CDR3 length: 15 amino acids. V was pared by 1 base and J by 1 base, with 7 bases between. The DNA for the CDR3 is TGTGCCAGCAGTTTATTACACCTGAACACCGGGGAGCTGTTTTTT. It yields the protein CASSLLHLNTGELFF.

This clonotype has at least ten counts. The chain carries TRBV27 and TRBJ1-3, with D possibly TRBD1 on 6 matching bases. The length of the CDR3 is 14 residues. Germline values: CDR1 MNHEY, CDR2 SMNVEV (reference sequence). Between the trimmed V and J ends, which lost 6 bases and 1 base, there was a span of 10 bases. The CDR3 region is CASSPGVSGNTIYF. The CDR3, as DNA: TGTGCCAGCAGCCCAGGGGTGTCTGGAAACACCATATATTTT.

V usage is TRBV24-1 and J usage is TRBJ2-2; D is ambiguous. Germline loops: CDR1 KGHDR, CDR2 SFDVKD. Trimming cost V 6 bases and J 7 bases, with 5 bases left between them. The CDR3 has 11 amino acids. CDR3 amino acids: CATSLIGELFF. DNA of the CDR3: TGTGCCACCAGTCTGATCGGGGAGCTGTTTTTT.

This clonotype was observed at least ten times. The chain uses TRBV11-2 and TRBJ2-5, with D possibly TRBD1 on 5 matching bases. Trimming removed 5 bases at V and 3 bases at J, with 10 bases between. This CDR3 is 13 amino acids long. Germline V gene data show CDR1 as SGHAT and CDR2 as FQNNGV. This CDR3 reads CASSEPGKETQYF. As DNA, the CDR3 is TGTGCCAGCAGCGAACCAGGGAAAGAGACCCAGTACTTC.